A single sample is the source of the 27 T cell receptor beta chains below, sequenced in a study of blood T cells in healthy people across ages. A second about 7 to 12 cycle PCR used barcoded and J-beta primers. Each CDR3 protein is one row after TCRdb ran MiXCR on the 5' RACE reads. The sample consists of 750,000 to 950,000 distinct CDR3 sequences, roughly 29% of them appearing once. This same sample was also taken into another study, of T cells of mothers and their children.

The sequenced material came from blood. The receptor set was obtained from a woman between 35 and 50 years old in good health.

This clonotype was counted only a few times. The chain links TRBV27 to TRBJ1-2; weak D call: TRBD1 (5 bases). From germline, CDR1 is MNHEY and CDR2 SMNVEV (reference sequence). This CDR3 has 16 residues. V was clipped by 5 bases and J by 5 bases, with 21 bases between them. The CDR3: CASSPRDYSGGYGYTF. CDR3 bases: TGTGCCAGCAGTCCCCGGGACTACTCCGGCGGGTATGGCTACACCTTC.

The CDR3 protein is CASRSTLAGGETQYF. The CDR3, as DNA: TGCGCCAGCAGATCTACCCTAGCGGGTGGAGAGACCCAGTACTTC. The genes are TRBV4-1 and TRBJ2-5, with 8 bases matching TRBD2. Germline V CDR1 and CDR2: MGHRA, YSYEKL. Germline trimming cut 6 bases from V and 4 bases from J; bases unmatched to any gene: 10. The CDR3 is made up of 15 amino acids.

This clonotype was observed once. The chain recombines TRBV27 with TRBJ1-4, with D possibly matching TRBD1 (5 bases). The germline V gene encodes CDR1 MNHEY and CDR2 SMNVEV (reference sequence). The CDR3 spans 18 residues. The V gene lost 0 bases and the J gene lost 7 bases, with 21 bases spanning the gap. The CDR3 coding sequence is TGTGCCAGCAGTTTATCGGGGCAGGGCTGGGGTTTTAGTGAAAAACTGTTTTTT. Its translation: CASSLSGQGWGFSEKLFF.

This clonotype was seen many times. V usage is TRBV20-1 and J usage is TRBJ2-5; 8 bases align to TRBD1. This CDR3 has 12 amino acids. The germline V gene encodes CDR1 DFQATT and CDR2 SNEGSKA (reference sequence). Trimming at V came to 4 bases and at J to 5 bases, leaving 3 bases not matched to a gene. The CDR3 spells CSAKPGGETQYF. In nucleotides, the CDR3 is TGCAGTGCTAAGCCAGGGGGCGAGACCCAGTACTTC.

The chain links TRBV5-6 to TRBJ1-2, with 9 bases identical to TRBD1. The CDR3 has 15 residues. Germline V gene data show CDR1 as SGHDT and CDR2 as YYEEEE. The junction had 13 bases not matched to a gene; V was cut back by 6 bases and J by 7 bases. Here the CDR3 reads CASNSPRTGEGGYTF. The CDR3 nucleotides are TGTGCCAGCAACTCCCCCCGGACAGGGGAAGGTGGCTACACCTTC.

In this sample, this clonotype turned up a few times. A read error may explain this, as a much larger clone is one base away. The rearrangement links TRBV7-9 to TRBJ2-1; the D call may be TRBD1 or TRBD2 (5 bases each). Germline-derived CDR1 and CDR2 are SEHNR and FQNEAQ (reference sequence). The CDR3 covers 11 residues. V was clipped by 5 bases and J by 13 bases, with 12 bases between them. CDR3 loop: CASSLGATQFF. Here the CDR3 DNA reads TGTGCCAGCAGCCTCGGGGCGACCCAGTTCTTC.

Concerning this clonotype itself: One base away lies a much larger clone, so this may be a sequencing read error. This sequence joins TRBV5-6 and TRBJ1-1; D unclear. The CDR3 loop spans 14 amino acids. With 2 bases removed from V and 0 bases from J, the gap between germline ends came to 8 bases. Germline CDR1 is SGHDT and CDR2 is YYEEEE. For the CDR3, the DNA is TGTGCCAGCAGCTTTAGGGCCGTGAACACTGAAGCTTTCTTT. Residues: CASSFRAVNTEAFF.

V is TRBV7-2 and J is TRBJ2-7; 7 nucleotides agree with TRBD1. Germline trimming cut 5 bases from V and 1 base from J; bases unmatched to any gene: 5. CDR1 and CDR2 from the germline V gene are SGHTA and FQGNSA. The CDR3 extends over 14 amino acids. CDR3 loop: CASSRTGQSYEQYF. The CDR3 DNA reads as TGTGCCAGCAGCCGGACGGGACAGTCCTACGAGCAGTACTTC.

The rearrangement links TRBV30 to TRBJ2-7, with 9 nucleotides matching TRBD2. Trimming cost V 0 bases and J 6 bases; bases outside gene matches: 21. The germline gives CDR1 GTSNPN, CDR2 SVGIG (reference sequence). The CDR3 runs to 19 residues. The CDR3 coding sequence is TGTGCCTGGAGTGTTTTGGGGACTAGCCGGCTGGTTGGTTTAGTCGAGCAGTACTTC. It is translated as CAWSVLGTSRLVGLVEQYF.

This clonotype appeared once. The rearrangement links TRBV7-2 to TRBJ2-2, with a tentative D call TRBD1 (6 bases). In germline, CDR1 is SGHTA, CDR2 FQGNSA. CDR3 size: 15 residues. Trimming cost V 5 bases and J 0 bases, with 10 bases left between them. The chain's CDR3 is CASSPTGSNTGELFF. CDR3 nucleotide sequence: TGTGCCAGCAGCCCTACAGGGTCGAACACCGGGGAGCTGTTTTTT.

The genes are TRBV29-1 and TRBJ2-1, with 12 bases lining up with TRBD1. Trimming at V came to 5 bases and at J to 1 base, leaving 9 bases not matched to a gene. The V gene's germline CDR1 is SQVTM and CDR2 ANQGSEA. CDR3 length equals 17 residues. Written as DNA, the CDR3 is TGCAGCGTTCGGGGACAGGGGGCGGTATGGTCCTACAATGAGCAGTTCTTC. It codes for CSVRGQGAVWSYNEQFF.

Points on this clonotype: One end of the junction fails to match germline, which may point to a read error. V gene TRBV20-1 combines with J gene TRBJ2-1; a possible D gene is TRBD2 (6 bases). CDR1 is DFQATT, CDR2 SNEGSKA, per germline (reference sequence). The CDR3 has 14 amino acids. This chain's CDR3 is CSARPQRAYNEQFF. In DNA form, the CDR3 reads TGCAGCGCTAGGCCCCAGCGGGCGTACAATGAGCAGTTCTTC.

A single count supports this clonotype. The chain recombines TRBV19 with TRBJ1-2, with 8 bases that match TRBD1. This CDR3 comprises 16 residues. Germline CDR1 is LNHDA and CDR2 is SQIVND (reference sequence). Trimming took 0 bases from V and 8 from J; bases not matched to a gene: 11. This CDR3 is CASSIDRRGLSSGYTF. The CDR3 bases are TGTGCCAGTAGTATAGACCGCAGGGGGCTCAGCAGCGGCTACACCTTC.

This clonotype came up a few times. The chain couples TRBV12-3 or TRBV12-4 to TRBJ2-7, with D maybe TRBD1 (5 bases). The CDR3 has 14 residues. V was pared by 7 bases and J by 3 bases, with 16 bases between. CDR3 DNA sequence: TGTGCCAGCACCTCCTCGAGACAGAACTACGAGCAGTACTTC. It is translated as CASTSSRQNYEQYF.

This chain uses TRBV12-3 or TRBV12-4 with TRBJ2-3; 13 bases line up with TRBD2. This CDR3 has 16 amino acids. J gave up 5 bases and V 7 bases, and 9 bases lay outside the gene matches. The CDR3 is CASTPGLAGDRDTQYF. In DNA form, the CDR3 reads TGTGCCAGCACCCCCGGACTAGCGGGGGACCGAGATACGCAGTATTTT.

This clonotype occurred many times. The chain is built from TRBV7-2 and TRBJ2-7, with TRBD1 identical over 11 bases. Unmatched junction bases numbered 4, after V lost 2 bases and J lost 4 bases. This CDR3 has 15 residues. Germline CDR1 reads SGHTA; CDR2 reads FQGNSA. This chain's CDR3 is CASSLQGQGVYEQYF. In DNA, the CDR3 is TGTGCCAGCAGCTTACAGGGACAGGGGGTTTACGAGCAGTACTTC. Full variable domain (rest looked up from reference TRBV7-2 and TRBJ2-7): GAGVSQSPSNKVTEKGKDVELRCDPISGHTALYWYRQSLGQGLEFLIYFQGNSAPDKSGLPSDRFSAERTGGSVSTLTIQRTQQEDSAVYLCASSLQGQGVYEQYFGPGTRLTVT.

This clonotype was observed many times. CDR3 DNA sequence: TGCGCCAGCAGCTCACGGACAGGGGCCTACGAGCAGTACTTC. The encoded protein is CASSSRTGAYEQYF. This chain links TRBV5-1 with TRBJ2-7; 9 bases agree with TRBD1. The CDR3 totals 14 residues. After removal of 3 bases from V and 2 bases from J, the junction contained 3 bases not matched to a gene. Germline V CDR1 and CDR2: SGHRS, YFSETQ.

In regard to this clonotype: An end of the junction differs from the germline gene, which may be a read error. The V and J genes are TRBV9 and TRBJ1-1; 9 bases align to TRBD1. This CDR3 contains 14 residues. The germline V gene encodes CDR1 SGDLS and CDR2 YYNGEE. This CDR3 is CVSRTGGKDTEAFF. CDR3 coding DNA: TGTGTCAGCAGAACAGGGGGCAAGGACACTGAAGCTTTCTTT.

A few counts support this clonotype. V usage is TRBV9 and J usage is TRBJ2-5; D ambiguous. Trimming cost V 3 bases and J 5 bases, with 11 bases left between them. The CDR3 has 13 residues. In germline, CDR1 is SGDLS, CDR2 YYNGEE. CDR3 DNA: TGTGCCAGCAGCGGCCCTCAGAGGGAGACCCAGTACTTC. It codes for CASSGPQRETQYF. Complete variable domain (other parts from reference TRBV9 and TRBJ2-5): DSGVTQTPKHLITATGQRVTLRCSPRSGDLSVYWYQQSLDQGLQFLIQYYNGEERAKGNILERFSAQQFPDLHSELNLSSLELGDSALYFCASSGPQRETQYFGPGTRLLVL.

This clonotype was observed a few times. The rearrangement joins TRBV12-3 or TRBV12-4 to TRBJ2-7, with TRBD2 identical over 11 bases. This CDR3 spans 17 amino acids. Trimming removed 5 bases from V and 7 bases from J; junction bases left unmatched: 16. CDR3 region: CASSPTSGGAGLREQYF. DNA for the CDR3: TGTGCCAGCAGTCCCACTAGCGGGGGTGCCGGACTACGGGAGCAGTACTTC.

This clonotype was counted between two and nine times. The genes are TRBV28 and TRBJ2-3, with D tentatively TRBD1 or TRBD2 (6 bases each). The V gene lost 10 bases and the J gene lost 5 bases, with 10 bases spanning the gap. CDR1 MDHEN and CDR2 SYDVKM come from the germline V gene. The CDR3 has 11 residues. The CDR3 sequence: CATKGGDTQYF. CDR3 DNA: TGTGCCACCAAGGGGGGAGATACGCAGTATTTT.

The rearrangement joins TRBV27 to TRBJ1-2; no firm D call. Germline V lookup: CDR1 MNHEY, CDR2 SMNVEV (reference sequence). Trimming removed 5 bases from V and 8 bases from J, with 9 bases in between. This CDR3 spans 11 amino acids. The CDR3 loop reads CASSNGVGYTF. As DNA, the CDR3 is TGTGCCAGCAGTAATGGGGTCGGCTACACCTTC.

The CDR3 here is CASSRQPGETQYF. The DNA for the CDR3 is TGTGCCAGCAGTCGCCAGCCGGGGGAGACCCAGTACTTC. This sequence joins TRBV7-2 and TRBJ2-5; D possibly corresponds to TRBD2 (5 bases). The V end lost 6 bases, the J end lost 5 bases, and 13 bases lay between the germline ends. Germline CDR1 and CDR2: SGHTA and FQGNSA. The CDR3 is 13 amino acids.

This clonotype was observed a handful of times. The chain carries TRBV7-2 and TRBJ2-2; 7 positions agree with TRBD1. After removal of 1 base from V and 7 bases from J, the junction contained 9 bases not matched to a gene. The V gene's germline CDR1 is SGHTA and CDR2 FQGNSA. The CDR3 sequence is 16 residues long. The CDR3 nucleotides read TGTGCCAGCAGCTTAGGCTTAGGGGGCGCAGACGGGGAGCTGTTTTTT. Amino acids: CASSLGLGGADGELFF.

J is TRBJ2-4 and V is TRBV5-1; TRBD2 matches 8 bases. The trim removed 2 bases at V and 13 bases at J, leaving 11 bases unmatched. This CDR3 comprises 14 residues. Germline loops: CDR1 SGHRS, CDR2 YFSETQ. In nucleotides, the CDR3 is TGCGCCAGCAGCTTCGCGGATAGCGGGGAGATCCAGTACTTC. Its translation: CASSFADSGEIQYF.

This clonotype was observed a handful of times. A much larger clone is a single base away; this may be a read error. The genes are TRBV14 and TRBJ2-7; D call uncertain. Per germline, CDR1 SGHDN and CDR2 FVKESK. This CDR3 is built from 13 residues. The CDR3 coding sequence is TGTGCCGGCAGCCGTTTCCTGGGTGGCGAGCAGTACTTC. This encodes CAGSRFLGGEQYF.

This clonotype was picked up many times. The chain couples TRBV12-3 or TRBV12-4 to TRBJ2-3, with unresolved D. Trimming took 4 bases from V and 2 from J, leaving 22 bases between them. The CDR3 runs 18 residues. In nucleotides, the CDR3 is TGTGCCAGCAGTTGGGGTACCTGGCTCGTCAATCACACAGATACGCAGTATTTT. It translates to CASSWGTWLVNHTDTQYF.